This TCR beta chain is drawn from a study of shared clonotypes between healthy human individuals. About this clone itself: What it recognizes is unknown.

This table comes from immunoSEQ multiplex PCR, and its TCRdb copy is limited to in-frame clones, with some not included. Of under 2,500,000 clones listed, approximately 96% were seen once; the top ten hold around 0.13%. The study's findings and limits: About 5% of naive CD4 clonotypes were shared across a few donors.

The CDR3 totals 17 residues. V was pared by 0 bases and J by 1 base, with 14 bases between. The germline gives CDR1 SGDLS, CDR2 YYNGEE. This clonotype originated in a man in his late teens or twenties in good health. J is TRBJ1-3 and V is TRBV9, with D perhaps matching TRBD1 (5 bases). Input material: naive CD4+ T cells sorted from blood. The sample's subset: CD45RA+ positively selected. The CDR3, as DNA: TGTGCCAGCAGCGTAGAAAGTTGGGCAGGGTCTGGAAACACCATATATTTT. This encodes CASSVESWAGSGNTIYF.